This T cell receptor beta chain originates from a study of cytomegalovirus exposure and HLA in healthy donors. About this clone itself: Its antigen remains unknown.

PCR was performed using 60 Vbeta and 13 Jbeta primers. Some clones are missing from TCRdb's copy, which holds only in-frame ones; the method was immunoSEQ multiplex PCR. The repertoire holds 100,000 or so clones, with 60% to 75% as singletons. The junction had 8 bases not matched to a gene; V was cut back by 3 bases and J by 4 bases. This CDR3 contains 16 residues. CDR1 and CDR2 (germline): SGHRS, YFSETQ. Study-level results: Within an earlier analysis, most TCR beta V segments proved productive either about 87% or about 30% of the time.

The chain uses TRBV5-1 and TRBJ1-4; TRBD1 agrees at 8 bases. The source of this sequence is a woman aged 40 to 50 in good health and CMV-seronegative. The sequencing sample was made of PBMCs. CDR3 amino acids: CASSWLPGQDNEKLFF. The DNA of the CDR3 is TGCGCCAGCAGCTGGCTACCGGGACAGGATAATGAAAAACTGTTTTTT.